Listed below are T cell receptor beta chains from one sample, sequenced in a study of CD8+ T cells in alopecia areata. TCRdb keeps only in-frame clones here, not all; method: immunoSEQ multiplex PCR. The table has roughly 46,000 clones, about 71% seen once. Sequencing was performed on CD8+ T cells sorted from blood, taken at week 4, from a patient treated with tofacitinib. Receptors originate from a human donor with alopecia areata. The CDR3 runs from the conserved cysteine through the conserved F or W. Each record gives: J gene, V gene, CDR3 protein.

j_call: TRBJ2-7
v_call: TRBV29-1
cdr3_aa: CSVESSRDSYEQYF

j_call: TRBJ2-1
v_call: TRBV14
cdr3_aa: CASSPTSGGDYNEQFF

j_call: TRBJ2-7
v_call: TRBV6-6
cdr3_aa: CASSPSGGNYEQYF

j_call: TRBJ1-2
v_call: TRBV29-1
cdr3_aa: CSVEDARVGGKENYGYTF

j_call: TRBJ2-5
v_call: TRBV10-2
cdr3_aa: CASSEGDLQETQYF

j_call: TRBJ1-2
v_call: TRBV30
cdr3_aa: CAWSETGNYGYTF

j_call: TRBJ2-4
v_call: TRBV7-2
cdr3_aa: CASVGAKNIQYF

j_call: TRBJ2-7
v_call: TRBV30
cdr3_aa: CAWTRGQGRIYEQYF

j_call: TRBJ1-1
v_call: TRBV29-1
cdr3_aa: CSAAKNTEAFF

j_call: TRBJ1-2
v_call: TRBV29-1
cdr3_aa: CSVAGTGTAGGGYTF

j_call: TRBJ2-7
v_call: TRBV19
cdr3_aa: CATADRAYEQYF

j_call: TRBJ2-1
v_call: TRBV7-7
cdr3_aa: CASSLEPPGTSGGDEQFF

j_call: TRBJ2-3
v_call: TRBV2
cdr3_aa: CASSDQRGGYDTQYF

j_call: TRBJ1-2
v_call: TRBV6-7
cdr3_aa: CASSYLNPGQENYGYTF

j_call: TRBJ1-4
v_call: TRBV29-1
cdr3_aa: CSAEPIGASNEKLFF

j_call: TRBJ2-1
v_call: TRBV27
cdr3_aa: CASSFGRQLNEQFF

j_call: TRBJ2-1
v_call: TRBV27
cdr3_aa: CASRPATAYNEQFF

j_call: TRBJ2-1
v_call: TRBV29-1
cdr3_aa: CSVGLGGNEQFF

j_call: TRBJ2-5
v_call: TRBV7-6
cdr3_aa: CASSRKAEETQYF

j_call: TRBJ1-1
v_call: TRBV30
cdr3_aa: CAWSLGQNTEAFF

j_call: TRBJ2-2
v_call: TRBV11-2
cdr3_aa: CASSLMGGISGELFF

j_call: TRBJ2-7
v_call: TRBV30
cdr3_aa: CAWSVSGGWQYF

j_call: TRBJ2-7
v_call: TRBV7-8
cdr3_aa: CASSDRQGIHGQYF

j_call: TRBJ1-2
v_call: TRBV7-2
cdr3_aa: CASSSGTGDGYTF

j_call: TRBJ2-2
v_call: TRBV27
cdr3_aa: CASSRGGHTGELFF

j_call: TRBJ1-6
v_call: TRBV4-1
cdr3_aa: CASSQDGTEFNSPLHF

j_call: TRBJ2-6
v_call: TRBV7-2
cdr3_aa: CASSLMGGAGANVLTF

j_call: TRBJ2-7
v_call: TRBV7-6
cdr3_aa: CASSPGVASGYEQYF

j_call: TRBJ2-1
v_call: TRBV25-1
cdr3_aa: CASSDLGGPINEQFF

j_call: TRBJ2-1
v_call: TRBV29-1
cdr3_aa: CSVPGQGYNEQFF

j_call: TRBJ1-1
v_call: TRBV27
cdr3_aa: CASSLSMGGTEAFF

j_call: TRBJ2-3
v_call: TRBV13
cdr3_aa: CASSAESTDTQYF

j_call: TRBJ2-7
v_call: TRBV29-1
cdr3_aa: CSVDGVAGGNSYEQYF

j_call: TRBJ1-1
v_call: TRBV19
cdr3_aa: CASSIRGNTEAFF

j_call: TRBJ2-2
v_call: TRBV19
cdr3_aa: CASNSRGPNTGELFF

j_call: TRBJ1-1
v_call: TRBV9
cdr3_aa: CASSPLGGVEQEAFF

j_call: TRBJ2-7
v_call: TRBV13
cdr3_aa: CASSLGAQEQYF

j_call: TRBJ1-4
v_call: TRBV6-6
cdr3_aa: CAISTGLNEKLFF

j_call: TRBJ2-3
v_call: TRBV5-4
cdr3_aa: CASSLGETDTQYF

j_call: TRBJ1-6
v_call: TRBV11-3
cdr3_aa: CASTVDGGSPLHF

j_call: TRBJ1-2
v_call: TRBV29-1
cdr3_aa: CSVGQEGYGYTF